This TCR beta chain was recorded in a study of T cells in Graves' hyperthyroidism and ophthalmopathy. The V gene end was trimmed by 4 bases and the J gene end by 5 bases; junction bases not matched to a gene: 4. Germline CDR1 KGHDR, CDR2 SFDVKD. The CDR3 totals 14 residues. RNA transcripts yielded amplified TCR beta CDR3 regions. First-round RT-PCR with HTBI primers amplified the TCR CDR3 region. A single record per CDR3 protein comes from TCRdb applying MiXCR to the multiplex PCR reads. The data contain roughly 700,000 distinct CDR3 sequences, 14% of them singletons. This clonotype was counted only a few times.

The rearrangement uses TRBV24-1 and TRBJ1-5; TRBD1 agrees at 7 bases. Sequences were obtained from blood. This clonotype was obtained from a woman aged 18-29 years with Graves' hyperthyroidism. The CDR3 DNA is TGTGCCACCAGTGAGGGGGACAGCTATCAGCCCCAGCATTTT. Translated: CATSEGDSYQPQHF.